The 22 T cell receptor beta chains presented below share a single source sample, sequenced in a study of response to subunit inactivated influenza vaccine. TCRdb redid the calling of the RT-PCR reads with MiXCR, one entry per CDR3 protein. The sample records about 240,000 distinct CDR3 sequences, more than 10% being singletons. The sequencing used non-naive T cells sorted from PBMCs, collected around two weeks before vaccination. These receptors were taken from a middle-aged man who received an inactivated influenza vaccine.

Only a few counts were recorded for this clonotype. The chain combines TRBV15 with TRBJ2-2; D may correspond to TRBD1 or TRBD2 (5 bases each). This CDR3 spans 15 amino acids. Trimming stripped 3 bases from V and 3 bases from J, with 11 bases between. In germline, CDR1 is LNHNV, CDR2 YYDKDF (reference sequence). Here the CDR3 reads CATSRRGRDTGELFF. In nucleotides, the CDR3 is TGTGCCACCAGCAGGAGGGGAAGGGACACCGGGGAGCTGTTTTTT.

Ten or more counts support this clonotype. The gene calls are TRBV29-1 and TRBJ2-1, with D perhaps matching TRBD1 or TRBD2 (5 bases each). The CDR3 is made up of 13 amino acids. The germline V gene has CDR1 SQVTM and CDR2 ANQGSEA. V lost 8 bases and J 8 bases, leaving 19 bases between the germline ends. The CDR3 protein is CSIRDPAVDEQFF. CDR3 DNA: TGCAGCATCCGGGACCCAGCAGTGGATGAGCAGTTCTTC.

On this clonotype: This may arise from a read error, as a much more abundant clone is one base away. This chain links TRBV7-2 with TRBJ2-3; D might be TRBD1 (5 bases). Germline V gene data show CDR1 as SGHTA and CDR2 as FQGNSA. Trimming removed 2 bases from V and 4 bases from J, with 13 bases in between. The CDR3 sequence is 15 residues long. The CDR3 sequence: CASSLLWGQADTQYF. The CDR3 DNA follows: TGTGCCAGCAGCTTATTGTGGGGCCAGGCAGATACGCAGTATTTT.

V is TRBV27 and J is TRBJ2-1, with D maybe TRBD2 (5 bases). V lost 2 bases to trimming and J lost 4 bases, with 15 bases between them. Germline V gives CDR1 MNHEY, CDR2 SMNVEV (reference sequence). The CDR3 is made up of 16 amino acids. DNA for the CDR3: TGTGCCAGCAGTTTAATTATAGGCGGAGGTTACAATGAGCAGTTCTTC. Its protein is CASSLIIGGGYNEQFF.

The J gene is TRBJ1-1, the V gene TRBV5-6; D gene uncertain. V shed 4 bases and J shed 4 bases, with 14 bases lying between them. Per germline, CDR1 SGHDT and CDR2 YYEEEE. CDR3 length equals 14 residues. The CDR3 reads CASSHVRRSTEAFF. Here the CDR3 DNA reads TGTGCCAGCAGCCACGTCCGACGGAGCACTGAAGCTTTCTTT. The whole variable domain, filled in from reference TRBV5-6 and TRBJ1-1, reads DAGVTQSPTHLIKTRGQQVTLRCSPKSGHDTVSWYQQALGQGPQFIFQYYEEEERQRGNFPDRFSGHQFPNYSSELNVNALLLGDSALYLCASSHVRRSTEAFFGQGTRLTVV.

The table lists this clonotype with a few counts. This rearrangement joins TRBV20-1 to TRBJ2-7, with TRBD2 matching over 10 bases. The trim removed 5 bases at V and 7 bases at J, leaving 11 bases unmatched. The CDR3 is 14 amino acids. From germline, CDR1 is DFQATT and CDR2 SNEGSKA (reference sequence). The CDR3 here is CSAPPAGGPDEQYF. Here the CDR3 DNA reads TGCAGTGCTCCGCCAGCGGGGGGGCCTGATGAGCAGTACTTC.

This clonotype was recorded many times. V gene TRBV6-2 or TRBV6-3 combines with J gene TRBJ1-5; D gene unclear. V lost 2 bases to trimming and J lost 1 base, with 15 bases between them. The CDR3 consists of 17 residues. From germline, CDR1 is MNHEY and CDR2 SVGEGT. CDR3 nucleotide sequence: TGTGCCAGCAGTTACATCGGGGATTTGCTAAGCAATCAGCCCCAGCATTTT. Its protein product is CASSYIGDLLSNQPQHF.

This clonotype has just a few counts. The rearrangement links TRBV5-1 to TRBJ2-2; 8 bases match TRBD2. J gave up 1 base and V 0 bases, and 2 bases lay outside the gene matches. The CDR3 runs 16 residues. The germline V gene has CDR1 SGHRS and CDR2 YFSETQ. Written as DNA, the CDR3 is TGCGCCAGCAGCTTGGGAAGCGGGGGGAACACCGGGGAGCTGTTTTTT. Amino acid sequence: CASSLGSGGNTGELFF.

The genes are TRBV6-2 or TRBV6-3 and TRBJ2-1; D is undetermined. Trimming cost V 5 bases and J 5 bases, with 16 bases left between them. The CDR3 is made up of 15 amino acids. Germline V gene data show CDR1 as MNHEY and CDR2 as SVGEGT. As DNA, the CDR3 is TGTGCCAGCAGTGCCGGAAAAATAGGGAACAATGAGCAGTTCTTC. The encoded protein is CASSAGKIGNNEQFF.

This clonotype was seen more than once but under ten times. The gene calls are TRBV18 and TRBJ1-3; D possibly corresponds to TRBD1 (6 bases). Germline CDR1 KGHSH, CDR2 LQKENI. This CDR3 comprises 16 residues. V was clipped by 2 bases and J by 0 bases, with 11 bases between them. The CDR3 spells CASSPNRVGSGNTIYF. The CDR3 nucleotides read TGTGCCAGCTCACCAAACAGGGTCGGCTCTGGAAACACCATATATTTT.

This clonotype was seen only a few times. The rearrangement links TRBV10-3 to TRBJ2-1; D is possibly TRBD2 (6 bases). The V end was cut by 2 bases, the J end by 6 bases, with 17 bases between. Per germline, CDR1 ENHRY and CDR2 SYGVKD. This CDR3 is 16 amino acids long. As DNA, the CDR3 is TGTGCCATCAGTGAGGCCGCCGTGCTAGCGCGCAATGAGCAGTTCTTC. The encoded protein is CAISEAAVLARNEQFF.

This CDR3 is CASRRRRPVNTEAFF. Written as DNA, the CDR3 is TGTGCCAGCAGACGTAGGAGGCCGGTTAACACTGAAGCTTTCTTT. This chain joins TRBV6-1 and TRBJ1-1; D call uncertain. V lost 6 bases and J 2 bases, leaving 16 bases between the germline ends. This CDR3 region has 15 residues. The germline V gene has CDR1 MNHNS and CDR2 SASEGT.

This clonotype was seen a handful of times. The chain employs TRBV28 and TRBJ2-1; possibly TRBD2 for D (6 bases). The CDR3 sequence is 16 residues long. Trimming left V 1 base short and J 4 bases short, with 14 bases between. The germline CDR1 and CDR2 sequences are MDHEN and SYDVKM. The CDR3 loop is CASSLLSSEGYNEQFF. CDR3 bases: TGTGCCAGCAGTTTATTGTCTAGCGAAGGTTACAATGAGCAGTTCTTC.

This clonotype was seen repeatedly, ten times or more. A read error may account for a junction end that differs from germline. The CDR3 region is CASSLSSGANVLTF. As DNA, the CDR3 is TGTGCCAGCAGCTTAAGTTCAGGGGCCAACGTCCTGACTTTC. The gene calls are TRBV5-1 and TRBJ2-6; D is unresolved. Looked up from germline, CDR1 is SGHRS and CDR2 is YFSETQ. The CDR3 runs 14 residues.

This clonotype was seen many times. V gene TRBV5-1 combines with J gene TRBJ2-5; a weak D match, TRBD1 (5 bases). CDR1 SGHRS and CDR2 YFSETQ come from the germline V gene. The CDR3 totals 14 residues. V lost 3 bases to trimming and J lost 5 bases, with 14 bases between them. In nucleotides, the CDR3 is TGCGCCAGCAGCTCGGACACGGTCTTTGAGACCCAGTACTTC. As protein: CASSSDTVFETQYF.

The genes are TRBV7-9 and TRBJ2-3; no definite D call. This CDR3 has 15 amino acids. Germline-derived CDR1 and CDR2 are SEHNR and FQNEAQ (reference sequence). The ends were cut back, 0 bases at V and 3 bases at J, with 10 bases in the middle. CDR3 sequence: CASSLAGGYTDTQYF. The CDR3 DNA sequence: TGTGCCAGCAGCTTAGCGGGCGGTTATACAGATACGCAGTATTTT.

V and J are TRBV2 and TRBJ2-4; D not certain. Germline V gene sequence: CDR1 SNHLY, CDR2 FYNNEI. This CDR3 spans 16 amino acids. V lost 3 bases and J lost 0, with 12 bases in between. The CDR3 protein is CASSDIPTRAKNIQYF. For the CDR3, the DNA is TGTGCCAGCAGTGATATACCGACAAGAGCCAAAAACATTCAGTACTTC.

This clonotype has just a few counts. The CDR3 bases are TGTGCCAGTAGTATCGGAACCGGGGAGCTGTTTTTT. Protein product: CASSIGTGELFF. V gene TRBV19 combines with J gene TRBJ2-2; no firm D call. The CDR3 totals 12 residues. Trimming left V 3 bases short and J 5 bases short, with 4 bases between. The V gene's germline CDR1 is LNHDA and CDR2 SQIVND (reference sequence).

This clonotype was counted only a few times. The chain has TRBV18 and TRBJ1-2, with 10 bases lining up with TRBD1. The V and J ends lost 6 bases and 4 bases, in that order; junction bases with no gene match: 11. From germline, CDR1 is KGHSH and CDR2 LQKENI. The CDR3 totals 16 residues. The CDR3 region is CASSRVGQGIPYGYTF. The CDR3 DNA follows: TGTGCCAGCTCCCGCGTGGGACAGGGGATACCCTATGGCTACACCTTC.

This clonotype showed up just a few times. This rearrangement joins TRBV7-3 to TRBJ2-5, with TRBD1 identical over 7 bases. Trimming at V came to 0 bases and at J to 7 bases, leaving 14 bases not matched to a gene. The CDR3 loop spans 17 amino acids. CDR1 and CDR2 from the germline V gene are SGHTA and FQGTGA. This chain's CDR3 is CASSLTLGGDKVGTQYF. The CDR3 nucleotides read TGTGCCAGCAGCTTAACGTTAGGGGGCGATAAGGTCGGGACCCAGTACTTC.

This clonotype was counted between two and nine times. The J gene is TRBJ2-7, the V gene TRBV4-1; D is perhaps TRBD1 (6 bases). The CDR3 has 16 residues. V shed 4 bases and J shed 0 bases, with 16 bases lying between them. CDR1 MGHRA and CDR2 YSYEKL come from the germline V gene. The CDR3 here is CASSPDPGHSSYEQYF. Here the CDR3 DNA reads TGCGCCAGCAGCCCGGACCCGGGACACAGCTCCTACGAGCAGTACTTC.

J is TRBJ1-6 and V is TRBV24-1, with D unclear. The CDR3 is made up of 13 amino acids. The V gene lost 3 bases and the J gene lost 8 bases, with 7 bases spanning the gap. Germline CDR1 and CDR2: KGHDR and SFDVKD. The chain's CDR3 is CATSDTRDSPLHF. The DNA for the CDR3 is TGTGCCACCAGTGATACAAGGGATTCACCCCTCCACTTT.